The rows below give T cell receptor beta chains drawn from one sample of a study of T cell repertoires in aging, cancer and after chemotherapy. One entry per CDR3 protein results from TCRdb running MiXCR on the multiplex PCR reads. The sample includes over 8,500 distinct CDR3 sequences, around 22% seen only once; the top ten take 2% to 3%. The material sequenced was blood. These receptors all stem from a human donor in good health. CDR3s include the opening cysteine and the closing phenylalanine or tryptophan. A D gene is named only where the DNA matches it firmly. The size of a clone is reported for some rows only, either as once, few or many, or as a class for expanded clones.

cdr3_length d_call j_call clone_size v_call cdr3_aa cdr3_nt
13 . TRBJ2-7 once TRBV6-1 CASSSLFGNEQYF TGTGCCAGCAGTAGCCTTTTCGGGAACGAGCAGTACTTC
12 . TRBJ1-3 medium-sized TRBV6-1 CASSPFTYTIYF TGTGCCAGCAGCCCCTTTACTTACACCATATATTTT
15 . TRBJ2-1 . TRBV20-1 CSSQGWGREYNEQFF TGCAGTTCCCAGGGGTGGGGCCGGGAATACAATGAGCAGTTCTTC
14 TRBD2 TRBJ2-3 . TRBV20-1 CSARTSGRGDTQYF TGCAGTGCTCGGACTAGCGGGAGGGGAGATACGCAGTATTTT
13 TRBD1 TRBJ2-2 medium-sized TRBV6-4 CASGTGDTGELFF TGTGCCAGCGGGACAGGGGACACCGGGGAGCTGTTTTTT
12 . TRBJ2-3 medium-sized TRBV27 CASSPNTDTQYF TGTGCCAGCAGTCCTAACACAGATACGCAGTATTTT
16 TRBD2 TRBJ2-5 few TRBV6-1 CASSEASLAGAETQYF TGTGCCAGCAGTGAAGCTTCACTAGCGGGTGCCGAGACCCAGTACTTC
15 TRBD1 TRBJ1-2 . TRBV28 CASNTPTGTLGGYTF TGTGCCAGCAACACACCGACAGGGACTCTCGGTGGCTACACCTTC
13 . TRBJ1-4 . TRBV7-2 CASSPKMGEKLFF TGTGCCAGCAGCCCAAAGATGGGAGAAAAACTGTTTTTT
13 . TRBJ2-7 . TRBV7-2 CASNMDSLGEQYF TGTGCCAGCAACATGGACAGTCTCGGAGAGCAGTACTTC
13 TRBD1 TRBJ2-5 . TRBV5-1 CASSFTGEETQYF TGCGCCAGCAGCTTTACAGGGGAAGAGACCCAGTACTTC
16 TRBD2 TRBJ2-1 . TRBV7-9 CASSSNLAGGPSEQFF TGTGCCAGCAGCTCCAATTTAGCGGGAGGGCCGAGTGAGCAGTTCTTC
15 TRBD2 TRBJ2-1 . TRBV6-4 CASSVAGGSYNEQFF TGTGCCAGCAGTGTAGCGGGAGGGTCCTACAATGAGCAGTTCTTC